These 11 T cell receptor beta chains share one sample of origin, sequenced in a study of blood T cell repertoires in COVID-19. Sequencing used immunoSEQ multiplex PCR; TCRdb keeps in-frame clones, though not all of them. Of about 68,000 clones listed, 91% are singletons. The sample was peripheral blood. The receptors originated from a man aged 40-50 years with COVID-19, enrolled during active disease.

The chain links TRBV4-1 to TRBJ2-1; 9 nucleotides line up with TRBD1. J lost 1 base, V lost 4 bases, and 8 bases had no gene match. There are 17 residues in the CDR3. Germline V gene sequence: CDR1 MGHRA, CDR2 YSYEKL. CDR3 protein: CASSRAVGQGSYNEQFF. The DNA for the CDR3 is TGCGCCAGCAGCCGAGCAGTTGGACAGGGGTCCTACAATGAGCAGTTCTTC.

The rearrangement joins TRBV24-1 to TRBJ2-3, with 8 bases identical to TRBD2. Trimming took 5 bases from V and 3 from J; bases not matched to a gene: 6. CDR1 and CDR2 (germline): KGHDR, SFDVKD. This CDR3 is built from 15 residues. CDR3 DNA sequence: TGTGCCACCAGTGTACGGGAGGGAGGGACAGATACGCAGTATTTT. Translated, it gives CATSVREGGTDTQYF.

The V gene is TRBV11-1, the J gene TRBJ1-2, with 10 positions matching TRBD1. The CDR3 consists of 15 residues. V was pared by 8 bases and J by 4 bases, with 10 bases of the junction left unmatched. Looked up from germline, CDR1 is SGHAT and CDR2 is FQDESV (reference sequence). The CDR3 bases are TGTGCCAGCTCGACAGGGGGCTATACGGGCTATGGCTACACCTTC. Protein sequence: CASSTGGYTGYGYTF.

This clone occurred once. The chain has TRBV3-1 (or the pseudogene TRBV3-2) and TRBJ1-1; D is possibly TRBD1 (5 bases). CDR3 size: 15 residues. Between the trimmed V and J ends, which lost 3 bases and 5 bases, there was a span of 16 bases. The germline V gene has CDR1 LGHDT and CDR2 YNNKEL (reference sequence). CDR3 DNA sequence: TGTGCCAGCAGCCATTCCCCCGGGGGGGGGACTGAAGCTTTCTTT. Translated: CASSHSPGGGTEAFF.

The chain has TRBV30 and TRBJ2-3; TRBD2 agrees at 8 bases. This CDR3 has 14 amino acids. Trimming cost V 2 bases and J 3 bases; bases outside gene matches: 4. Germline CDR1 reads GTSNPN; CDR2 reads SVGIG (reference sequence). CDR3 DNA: TGTGCCTGGAGTAGCGGGAGTGGAACAGATACGCAGTATTTT. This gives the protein CAWSSGSGTDTQYF.

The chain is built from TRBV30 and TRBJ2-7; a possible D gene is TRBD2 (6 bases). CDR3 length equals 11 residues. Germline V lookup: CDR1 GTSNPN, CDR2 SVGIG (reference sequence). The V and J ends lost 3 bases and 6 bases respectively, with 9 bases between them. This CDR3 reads CAWSFGGEQYF. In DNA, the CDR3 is TGTGCCTGGAGCTTCGGGGGCGAGCAGTACTTC.

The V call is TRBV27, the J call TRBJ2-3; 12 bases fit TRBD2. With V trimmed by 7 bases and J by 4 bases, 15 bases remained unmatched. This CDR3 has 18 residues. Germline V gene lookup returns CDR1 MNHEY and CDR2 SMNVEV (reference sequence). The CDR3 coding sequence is TGTGCCAGCACGAGATGGGGCCCGACTAGCGGGGGATCAGATACGCAGTATTTT. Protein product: CASTRWGPTSGGSDTQYF.

The CDR3 spells CASSYGVRGPDTQYF. CDR3 bases: TGTGCCAGCAGTTACGGGGTGCGGGGGCCAGATACGCAGTATTTT. The chain employs TRBV6-2 or TRBV6-3 and TRBJ2-3; tentatively, D is TRBD2 (7 bases). The V end was cut by 2 bases, the J end by 4 bases, with 13 bases between. Looked up from germline, CDR1 is MNHEY and CDR2 is SVGEGT. The CDR3 has 15 residues.

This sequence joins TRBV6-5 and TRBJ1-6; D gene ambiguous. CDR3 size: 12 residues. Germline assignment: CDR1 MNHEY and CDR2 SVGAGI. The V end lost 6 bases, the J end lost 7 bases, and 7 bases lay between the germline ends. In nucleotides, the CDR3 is TGTGCCAGCAGGATAAGCAATTCACCCCTCCACTTT. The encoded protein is CASRISNSPLHF.

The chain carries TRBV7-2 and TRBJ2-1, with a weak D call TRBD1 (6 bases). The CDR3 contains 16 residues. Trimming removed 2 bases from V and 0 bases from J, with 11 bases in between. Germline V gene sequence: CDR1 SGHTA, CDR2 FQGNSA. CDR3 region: CASSLWVGGSYNEQFF. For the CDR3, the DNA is TGTGCCAGCAGCTTATGGGTAGGGGGCTCCTACAATGAGCAGTTCTTC.

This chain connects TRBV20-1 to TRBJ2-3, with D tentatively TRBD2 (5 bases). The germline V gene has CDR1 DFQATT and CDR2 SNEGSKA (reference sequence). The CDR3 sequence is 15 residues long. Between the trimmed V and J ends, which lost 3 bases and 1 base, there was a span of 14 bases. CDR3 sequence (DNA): TGCAGTGCTAGTCGGGGATCGGTAGGCACAGATACGCAGTATTTT. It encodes CSASRGSVGTDTQYF.